The 28 T cell receptor beta chains presented below share a single source sample, sequenced in a study of PD-1 blockade in classical Hodgkin lymphoma (dated by TCRdb to 2018 to 2020). The sample's time point label, in plain terms: cycle 1 day 1 (C1D1), immediately before nivolumab initiation. Every trial patient had relapsed following autologous stem cell transplantation, and prior brentuximab vedotin exposure was what differed among cohorts A, B and C. Library method: the immunoSEQ multiplex PCR assay. Not all clones reach the TCRdb copy of this immuneACCESS table, which keeps in-frame sequences only. Checked studies attribute under half of the gap to unresolved V genes and leave the rest unexplained. The table for this sample lists around 5,000 clones; 63% of them were counted only once. Around 55% of the sample goes to the ten largest clones. The material sequenced was peripheral blood mononuclear cells (PBMCs), taken at baseline. These receptors were taken from a human donor with classical Hodgkin lymphoma.

This clone was observed a handful of times. This chain uses TRBV28 with TRBJ1-1; TRBD1 might be the D (5 bases). Germline loops: CDR1 MDHEN, CDR2 SYDVKM. Trimming left V 2 bases short and J 7 bases short, with 14 bases between. The CDR3 is 14 amino acids. DNA of the CDR3: TGTGCCAGCAGTTTAATTAGTGGGGGGAATGAAGCTTTCTTT. It encodes CASSLISGGNEAFF.

The rearrangement links TRBV7-2 to TRBJ1-2, with D maybe TRBD1 (5 bases). CDR3 length: 13 residues. V lost 5 bases to trimming and J lost 8 bases, with 15 bases between them. The V gene's germline CDR1 is SGHTA and CDR2 FQGNSA. CDR3 nucleotides: TGTGCCAGCAGCCTAGGGACTTTGAGGGGCTACACCTTC. This gives the protein CASSLGTLRGYTF.

This chain links TRBV6-4 with TRBJ2-3; D remains ambiguous. Trimming cost V 2 bases and J 3 bases, with 3 bases left between them. This CDR3 comprises 12 residues. Germline CDR1 reads MRHNA; CDR2 reads SNTAGT. CDR3 sequence reads: CASSDGTDTQYF. In DNA, the CDR3 is TGTGCCAGCAGTGACGGGACAGATACGCAGTATTTT.

This clone is labeled as medium-sized (0.01 to 0.1%). This sample also contains other DNA sequences that code for the same CDR3. The chain has TRBV5-8 and TRBJ2-1; D remains ambiguous. The ends were cut back, 1 base at V and 3 bases at J, with 8 bases in the middle. The germline gives CDR1 SGHTS, CDR2 YDEGEE. CDR3 size: 14 residues. CDR3 in DNA: TGTGCCAGCAGCTTGTGGCAGGACTACAATGAGCAGTTCTTC. Translation: CASSLWQDYNEQFF.

The chain couples TRBV27 to TRBJ1-1, with D unclear. Germline-derived CDR1 and CDR2 are MNHEY and SMNVEV (reference sequence). Trimming removed 2 bases from V and 1 base from J, with 14 bases in between. There are 16 residues in the CDR3. In nucleotides, the CDR3 is TGTGCCAGCAGTTTACGACGACCTGGCGGGAACACTGAAGCTTTCTTT. Translating it yields CASSLRRPGGNTEAFF.

V usage is TRBV5-1 and J usage is TRBJ2-3; 8 bases map to TRBD2. After removal of 3 bases from V and 0 bases from J, the junction contained 3 bases not matched to a gene. Looked up from germline, CDR1 is SGHRS and CDR2 is YFSETQ. The CDR3 has 15 residues. This CDR3 reads CASSSRGGSTDTQYF. CDR3 DNA sequence: TGCGCCAGCAGCTCCCGGGGGGGAAGCACAGATACGCAGTATTTT.

The chain carries TRBV7-9 and TRBJ2-1; D may be TRBD2 (5 bases). The germline V gene has CDR1 SEHNR and CDR2 FQNEAQ (reference sequence). V was cut by 6 bases and J by 6 bases, with 9 bases left in between. This CDR3 comprises 12 residues. The CDR3 sequence: CASRHEGNEQFF. The CDR3 nucleotides are TGTGCCAGCAGACACGAGGGCAATGAGCAGTTCTTC.

The rearrangement joins TRBV7-8 to TRBJ1-4; no reliable D call. This CDR3 has 15 residues. CDR1 SGHVS and CDR2 FQNEAQ come from the germline V gene. Trimming cost V 1 base and J 7 bases, with 13 bases left between them. CDR3 sequence: CASSLVPGSREKLFF. CDR3 bases: TGTGCCAGCAGCTTAGTTCCCGGGAGTCGTGAAAAACTGTTTTTT. The full variable domain, with the rest looked up from reference TRBV7-8 and TRBJ1-4, is GAGVSQSPRYKVAKRGQDVALRCDPISGHVSLFWYQQALGQGPEFLTYFQNEAQLDKSGLPSDRFFAERPEGSVSTLKIQRTQQEDSAVYLCASSLVPGSREKLFFGSGTQLSVL.

The chain employs TRBV7-8 and TRBJ1-2, with D perhaps TRBD1 (5 bases). Trimming pared 5 bases from V and 4 bases from J, leaving 20 bases between. The length of the CDR3 is 16 residues. CDR1 is SGHVS and CDR2 is FQNEAQ in the germline V gene. CDR3 region: CASSIGGLRPPYGYTF. The CDR3 DNA is TGTGCCAGCAGCATTGGGGGACTCCGTCCTCCCTATGGCTACACCTTC.

CDR3 sequence: CASSPRPQGLGETQYF. Written as DNA, the CDR3 is TGCGCCAGCAGCCCGCGCCCTCAGGGTCTAGGAGAGACCCAGTACTTC. The rearrangement joins TRBV5-1 to TRBJ2-5; D possibly corresponds to TRBD1 (5 bases). Between the trimmed V and J ends, which lost 4 bases and 4 bases, there was a span of 20 bases. The germline V gene encodes CDR1 SGHRS and CDR2 YFSETQ. The CDR3 is made up of 16 amino acids.

The chain carries TRBV21-1 and TRBJ2-5; the tabulated D call, TRBD1, remains unverified against the DNA. TRBV21-1 is tagged as a pseudogene. CDR3 length: 15 amino acids. The CDR3 DNA reads TGTGCCAGCAGCAAACGGGGACAGTACCAAGAGACCCAGTACTTC. Protein: CASSKRGQYQETQYF.

The rearrangement links TRBV21-1 to TRBJ1-6. TRBV21-1 is classified as a pseudogene. This CDR3 spans 15 amino acids. The CDR3 region has the DNA TGTGCCAGCAGGCTACACATACATCATAATTCACCCCTCCACTTT. Protein product: CASRLHIHHNSPLHF.

J is TRBJ2-5 and V is TRBV9, with 13 bases fitting TRBD2. From germline, CDR1 is SGDLS and CDR2 YYNGEE. J was trimmed by 6 bases and V by 3 bases; bases with no gene match: 8. The CDR3 totals 16 residues. The CDR3 region has the DNA TGTGCCAGCAGCGCCCGACTAGCGGGAGGACGAAAGACCCAGTACTTC. Protein sequence: CASSARLAGGRKTQYF.

The chain joins TRBV7-2 to TRBJ2-1; D gene ambiguous. With 7 bases removed from V and 2 bases from J, the gap between germline ends came to 15 bases. This CDR3 comprises 15 residues. Germline V gene sequence: CDR1 SGHTA, CDR2 FQGNSA. CDR3 DNA sequence: TGTGCCAGCAAGTCGGTTTTTATAACCTACAATGAGCAGTTCTTC. Its translation: CASKSVFITYNEQFF.

The chain is built from TRBV2 and TRBJ2-7; 7 bases match TRBD1. CDR1 is SNHLY, CDR2 FYNNEI, per germline. The CDR3 is 16 residues long. Germline trimming cut 7 bases from V and 2 bases from J; bases unmatched to any gene: 14. CDR3 residues: CASTKNRDRSTYEQYF. The CDR3 region has the DNA TGTGCCAGCACCAAGAACAGGGACAGAAGTACCTACGAGCAGTACTTC.

In nucleotides, the CDR3 is TGTGCCAGCAGGGGGCCGTCCGGGGCACAGCCCCAGCATTTT. Its protein product is CASRGPSGAQPQHF. The J gene is TRBJ1-5, the V gene TRBV6-1; D possibly corresponds to TRBD1 (5 bases). The germline V gene encodes CDR1 MNHNS and CDR2 SASEGT. The length of the CDR3 is 14 residues. V was shortened by 6 bases and J by 7 bases, with 16 bases between the two germline ends.

This clone was recorded a few times. The CDR3 reads CASSDGNSPLHF. As DNA, the CDR3 is TGTGCCAGCAGCGACGGTAATTCACCCCTCCACTTT. The chain employs TRBV25-1 and TRBJ1-6, with D unclear. Trimming cost V 6 bases and J 6 bases, with 6 bases left between them. The CDR3 covers 12 residues. The germline V gene encodes CDR1 MGHDK and CDR2 SYGVNS.

The chain employs TRBV10-2 and TRBJ1-5; D is unresolved. The ends were cut back, 3 bases at V and 7 bases at J, with 10 bases in the middle. Germline CDR1 WSHSY, CDR2 SAAADI. The CDR3 runs to 13 residues. CDR3 sequence (DNA): TGCGCCAGCAGTGAAGGCGCACGGCAGCCCCAGCATTTT. This translates into CASSEGARQPQHF.

The chain combines TRBV13 with TRBJ2-5; the D gene could be TRBD1 or TRBD2 (5 bases each). The germline V gene encodes CDR1 PRHDT and CDR2 FYEKMQ (reference sequence). This CDR3 is built from 17 residues. V was pared by 2 bases and J by 5 bases, with 21 bases between. CDR3 sequence (DNA): TGTGCCAGCAGCTTAAGAATCGGGGCCCAGCGTTTTGAGACCCAGTACTTC. The encoded protein is CASSLRIGAQRFETQYF.

This rearrangement joins TRBV6-1 to TRBJ2-7; 10 bases line up with TRBD2. Germline values: CDR1 MNHNS, CDR2 SASEGT. The ends lost 5 bases at V and 7 bases at J; junction bases unmatched: 8. The CDR3 has 14 amino acids. CDR3 sequence reads: CASSKREGRSEQYF. The CDR3 DNA reads as TGTGCCAGCAGTAAGCGGGAGGGCCGATCTGAGCAGTACTTC.

The chain carries TRBV28 and TRBJ2-1; D is undetermined. Looked up from germline, CDR1 is MDHEN and CDR2 is SYDVKM. The length of the CDR3 is 15 residues. V gave up 3 bases and J gave up 1 base, with 10 bases separating them. CDR3 protein: CASSLAIPSYNEQFF. In nucleotides, the CDR3 is TGTGCCAGCAGTTTGGCGATACCGTCCTACAATGAGCAGTTCTTC.

The chain has TRBV5-4 and TRBJ2-5; D is uncertain. Judging by the DNA end, TRBJ2-7 fits better; the J call may be wrong. Germline V CDR1 and CDR2: SGHNT, YYREEE (reference sequence). This CDR3 spans 13 amino acids. The CDR3 loop reads CASSLSSSYEQYF. In DNA form, the CDR3 reads TGTGCCAGCAGCTTGTCAAGCTCCTACGAGCAGTACTTC.

The chain employs TRBV7-2 and TRBJ2-2; D might be TRBD2 (6 bases). This CDR3 has 15 amino acids. Looked up from germline, CDR1 is SGHTA and CDR2 is FQGNSA. V lost 5 bases to trimming and J lost 5 bases, with 15 bases between them. CDR3 region: CASSPQGGGTGELFF. CDR3 bases: TGTGCCAGCAGCCCCCAGGGTGGAGGGACCGGGGAGCTGTTTTTT.

This clone was detected only a few times. This chain joins TRBV6-5 and TRBJ1-1; D gene uncertain. This CDR3 contains 13 residues. The V end lost 0 bases, the J end lost 5 bases, and 7 bases lay between the germline ends. CDR1 is MNHEY, CDR2 SVGAGI, per germline. CDR3 in DNA: TGTGCCAGCAGTTACTCTGGCCGTACTGAAGCTTTCTTT. It encodes CASSYSGRTEAFF.

This clone was recorded once. The rearrangement uses TRBV7-6 and TRBJ1-1; 7 bases match TRBD1. Germline V gives CDR1 SGHVS, CDR2 FNYEAQ. This CDR3 has 14 residues. The junction had 3 bases not matched to a gene; V was cut back by 5 bases and J by 0 bases. CDR3 amino acids: CASSPTGMNTEAFF. CDR3 DNA: TGTGCCAGCAGCCCGACAGGGATGAACACTGAAGCTTTCTTT.

V gene TRBV5-4 combines with J gene TRBJ1-1; D is unclear. The CDR3 contains 14 residues. V was shortened by 4 bases and J by 2 bases, with 12 bases between the two germline ends. Per germline, CDR1 SGHNT and CDR2 YYREEE (reference sequence). This chain's CDR3 is CASSPSVTNTEAFF. The CDR3 nucleotides are TGTGCCAGCAGCCCCAGCGTCACAAACACTGAAGCTTTCTTT.

V is TRBV19 and J is TRBJ2-1; 8 bases line up with TRBD2. This CDR3 is built from 16 residues. Losses at the gene ends were 2 bases for V and 8 bases for J; bases not matched to a gene: 11. Germline V CDR1 and CDR2: LNHDA, SQIVND (reference sequence). CDR3 residues: CASSILAGGDRHEQFF. The DNA of the CDR3 is TGTGCCAGTAGTATACTGGCGGGGGGAGATCGGCATGAGCAGTTCTTC.

The J gene is TRBJ1-2, the V gene TRBV7-8; 7 bases map to TRBD1. V lost 4 bases, J lost 0 bases, and 11 bases stayed unmatched. CDR3 length equals 17 residues. Germline V lookup: CDR1 SGHVS, CDR2 FQNEAQ. The CDR3 protein is CASSSPLGQVANYGYTF. The CDR3 region has the DNA TGTGCCAGCAGCTCCCCACTCGGACAGGTAGCTAACTATGGCTACACCTTC.